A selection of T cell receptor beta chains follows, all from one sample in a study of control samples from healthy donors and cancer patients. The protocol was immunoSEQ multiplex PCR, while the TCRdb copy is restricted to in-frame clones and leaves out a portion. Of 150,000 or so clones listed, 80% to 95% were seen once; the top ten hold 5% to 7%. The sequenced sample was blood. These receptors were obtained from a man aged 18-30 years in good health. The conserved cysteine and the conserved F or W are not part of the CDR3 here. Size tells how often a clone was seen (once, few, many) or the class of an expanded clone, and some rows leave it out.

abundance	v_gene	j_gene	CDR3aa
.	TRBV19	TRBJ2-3	ASSTSGGLSDTQY
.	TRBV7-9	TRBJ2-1	ASSFGGTYNEQF
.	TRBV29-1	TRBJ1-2	SVSATLNYGYT
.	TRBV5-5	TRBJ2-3	ASSLVLAGVADTQY
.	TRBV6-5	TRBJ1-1	ASSVRASPSTEAF
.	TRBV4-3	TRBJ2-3	ASSPPNSDTQY
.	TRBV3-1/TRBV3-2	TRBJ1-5	ASSQPRRTGFGQPQH
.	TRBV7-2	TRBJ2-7	ASSSVGALLEQY
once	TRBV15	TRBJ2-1	ATSTGTSVYEQF
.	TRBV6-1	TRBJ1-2	ASSEQGMDGYT
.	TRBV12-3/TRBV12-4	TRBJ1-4	ASSFFSEKLF
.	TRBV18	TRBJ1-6	ASSPPGGGSPLH
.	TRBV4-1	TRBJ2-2	ASSRYLYAHGDGELF
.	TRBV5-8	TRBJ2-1	ASSFRWGRGSYNEQF
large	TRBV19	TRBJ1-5	ASSAPPRQGRGLQPQH
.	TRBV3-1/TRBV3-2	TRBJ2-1	ASSHGEEQF
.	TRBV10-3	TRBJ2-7	AVASGSSYEQY
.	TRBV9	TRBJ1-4	ASSPRQGATFNEKLF
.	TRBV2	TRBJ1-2	ASSEAAREDGYT
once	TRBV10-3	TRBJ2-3	ASSPGQTRTDTQY
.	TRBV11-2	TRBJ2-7	ASSSGLFLREQY
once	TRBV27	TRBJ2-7	ASSPRAGEYEQY
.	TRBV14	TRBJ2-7	ASSQGQGDYEQY
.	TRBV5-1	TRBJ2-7	ASSLGWAEEQY
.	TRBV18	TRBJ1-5	ASSVRGQNQPQH
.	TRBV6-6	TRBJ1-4	ASRRGGASEKLF
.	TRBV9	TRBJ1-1	ASSEGQGWTEAF